The 21 T cell receptor beta chains below all came from one sample that was sequenced in a study of blood T cell repertoires in COVID-19 (dated by TCRdb to the early 2020s). Library prep was done by the immunoSEQ multiplex PCR assay. The source is immuneACCESS, and TCRdb retained only in-frame sequences with V and J called. Part of the clones is not carried over; for the studies checked, unresolved V genes explain less than half of this, and the remainder is unexplained. Recorded for this sample are more than 95,000 clones; approximately 80% of them occurred a single time. About 4.3% of the sample is held by the ten biggest clonotypes. Material: peripheral blood. These receptor sequences come from a man aged 55 to 69 with acute or convalescent COVID-19.

V gene TRBV18 combines with J gene TRBJ1-4; 7 positions agree with TRBD1. This CDR3 region has 15 residues. Germline CDR1 and CDR2: KGHSH and LQKENI. With V trimmed by 6 bases and J by 5 bases, 9 bases remained unmatched. The CDR3 protein is CASSLQGLLNEKLFF. The CDR3 DNA follows: TGTGCCAGCTCCCTACAGGGGCTCCTCAATGAAAAACTGTTTTTT.

J is TRBJ1-3 and V is TRBV9, with D possibly matching TRBD1 (5 bases). Trimming removed 4 bases from V and 3 bases from J, with 17 bases in between. CDR3 size: 16 residues. The V gene's germline CDR1 is SGDLS and CDR2 YYNGEE. The CDR3 coding sequence is TGTGCCAGCAGCCCCCCCGGGGGACTCGGTGGAAACACCATATATTTT. Residues: CASSPPGGLGGNTIYF. Full variable domain (missing parts from reference TRBV9 and TRBJ1-3): DSGVTQTPKHLITATGQRVTLRCSPRSGDLSVYWYQQSLDQGLQFLIQYYNGEERAKGNILERFSAQQFPDLHSELNLSSLELGDSALYFCASSPPGGLGGNTIYFGEGSWLTVV.

This clone was observed a handful of times. The V gene is TRBV29-1, the J gene TRBJ2-7; D is unresolved. The CDR3 runs 13 residues. Germline V lookup: CDR1 SQVTM, CDR2 ANQGSEA. V shed 1 base and J shed 0 bases, with 7 bases lying between them. In DNA, the CDR3 is TGCAGCGTTGAAGGCGCCGACTCCTACGAGCAGTACTTC. It specifies CSVEGADSYEQYF.

The rearrangement uses TRBV12-3 or TRBV12-4 and TRBJ1-2, with no clear D. This CDR3 comprises 13 residues. V was clipped by 4 bases and J by 4 bases, with 10 bases between them. CDR3 protein: CASSSRISYGYTF. CDR3 coding DNA: TGTGCCAGCAGTTCGAGGATCTCCTATGGCTACACCTTC.

J is TRBJ1-1 and V is TRBV18; 8 bases line up with TRBD1. J lost 11 bases, V lost 0 bases, and 11 bases had no gene match. Germline V gives CDR1 KGHSH, CDR2 LQKENI. The CDR3 is 15 residues long. CDR3 nucleotide sequence: TGTGCCAGCTCACCACCGGACAGGGCCGCTCGGTTGGCTTTCTTT. This gives the protein CASSPPDRAARLAFF.

The genes are TRBV19 and TRBJ1-2; TRBD1 might be the D (6 bases). V was pared by 5 bases and J by 4 bases, with 14 bases between. The CDR3 extends over 14 amino acids. Germline CDR1 and CDR2: LNHDA and SQIVND (reference sequence). The CDR3 sequence is CASSGSPGVYGYTF. CDR3 nucleotides: TGTGCCAGTAGTGGTTCCCCAGGGGTCTATGGCTACACCTTC.

Comments on this clone: This same CDR3 is encoded by further DNA sequences in the sample. The chain joins TRBV12-3 or TRBV12-4 to TRBJ1-3; D ambiguous. The length of the CDR3 is 13 residues. V shed 3 bases and J shed 2 bases, with 5 bases lying between them. The CDR3 spells CASSFAAGNTIYF. The CDR3 DNA reads TGTGCCAGCAGTTTTGCAGCTGGAAACACCATATATTTT.

The rearrangement joins TRBV3-1 (or the pseudogene TRBV3-2) to TRBJ1-6, with 7 nucleotides matching TRBD1. The CDR3 length is 13 residues. Germline CDR1 and CDR2: LGHDT and YNNKEL (reference sequence). V gave up 0 bases and J gave up 18 bases; unmatched junction bases: 8. This chain's CDR3 is CASSQEWGTAHHF. The CDR3 bases are TGTGCCAGCAGCCAAGAATGGGGGACAGCTCACCACTTT.

This clone was picked up many times. This chain's CDR3 is CASSLEQANQPQHF. In DNA form, the CDR3 reads TGTGCCAGCAGCTTAGAACAGGCCAATCAGCCCCAGCATTTT. The chain combines TRBV7-9 with TRBJ1-5; TRBD1 might be the D (5 bases). V was clipped by 1 base and J by 3 bases, with 7 bases between them. Germline CDR1 SEHNR, CDR2 FQNEAQ (reference sequence). There are 14 residues in the CDR3.

The J gene is TRBJ1-2, the V gene TRBV2, with a weak D call TRBD1 (5 bases). Germline V CDR1 and CDR2: SNHLY, FYNNEI. This CDR3 region has 14 residues. Between the trimmed V and J ends, which lost 1 base and 3 bases, there was a span of 9 bases. The CDR3 reads CASSEGGGYYGYTF. CDR3 nucleotides: TGTGCCAGCAGTGAAGGGGGGGGGTACTATGGCTACACCTTC.

This clone was counted between two and nine times. V usage is TRBV10-3 and J usage is TRBJ1-5; D unresolved. The germline V gene encodes CDR1 ENHRY and CDR2 SYGVKD. The CDR3 contains 14 residues. V was trimmed by 6 bases and J by 3 bases, leaving 12 bases between them. As DNA, the CDR3 is TGTGCCATCAGGGAGGGCGGTTTCAATCAGCCCCAGCATTTT. Protein product: CAIREGGFNQPQHF.

This chain uses TRBV27 with TRBJ2-1; D gene uncertain. The CDR3 loop spans 16 amino acids. CDR1 and CDR2 (germline): MNHEY, SMNVEV (reference sequence). V gave up 2 bases and J gave up 5 bases, with 16 bases separating them. The CDR3 nucleotides are TGTGCCAGCAGTTTACGACTCCTGTCTCTTGACAATGAGCAGTTCTTC. Translation gives CASSLRLLSLDNEQFF.

This clone has only a few counts. The V call is TRBV7-2, the J call TRBJ1-1; D perhaps matches TRBD1 (5 bases). The CDR3 is 15 residues long. CDR1 and CDR2 from the germline V gene are SGHTA and FQGNSA. V was pared by 2 bases and J by 4 bases, with 14 bases between. The CDR3 nucleotides read TGTGCCAGCAGCTTATATGGGACGGGGGGCACTGAAGCTTTCTTT. Translating it yields CASSLYGTGGTEAFF.

The chain is built from TRBV7-9 and TRBJ2-5, with 15 bases aligning to TRBD2. The CDR3 has 17 amino acids. J was trimmed by 4 bases and V by 5 bases; bases with no gene match: 8. In germline, CDR1 is SEHNR, CDR2 FQNEAQ (reference sequence). The CDR3 nucleotides read TGTGCCAGCAGCCTACTCGGACTAGCGGGGGGGTCAGAGACCCAGTACTTC. This codes for CASSLLGLAGGSETQYF.

The sample holds a few counts of this clone. In nucleotides, the CDR3 is TGTGCCAGCAGTGAACGCAAAACGGTGAACACTGAAGCTTTCTTT. Translated, it gives CASSERKTVNTEAFF. V is TRBV6-1 and J is TRBJ1-1; D ambiguous. This CDR3 spans 15 amino acids. Germline V lookup: CDR1 MNHNS, CDR2 SASEGT. Trimming stripped 2 bases from V and 0 bases from J, with 10 bases between.

V usage is TRBV25-1 and J usage is TRBJ1-2; D unclear. CDR1 is MGHDK, CDR2 SYGVNS, per germline. The CDR3 loop spans 14 amino acids. Trimming removed 6 bases at V and 0 bases at J, with 11 bases between. The CDR3: CASRSIAANYGYTF. CDR3 sequence (DNA): TGTGCCAGCAGGAGCATAGCCGCTAACTATGGCTACACCTTC.

This sequence joins TRBV7-9 and TRBJ2-3; 10 bases are a match to TRBD2. V lost 5 bases and J lost 4; bases outside the gene matches: 9. CDR3 size: 16 residues. CDR1 SEHNR and CDR2 FQNEAQ come from the germline V gene (reference sequence). CDR3 in amino acids: CASSPSLAGFADTQYF. The DNA for the CDR3 is TGTGCCAGCAGCCCTTCACTAGCGGGGTTTGCAGATACGCAGTATTTT.

This clone was counted ten times or more. J is TRBJ2-3 and V is TRBV27; TRBD1 aligns across 8 bases. This CDR3 comprises 14 residues. CDR1 is MNHEY and CDR2 is SMNVEV in the germline V gene (reference sequence). V shed 6 bases, J shed 6 bases, and the junction held 8 bases outside the gene matches. CDR3 DNA: TGTGCCAGCAGCCGAACGGACAGGGCCGATACGCAGTATTTT. Protein: CASSRTDRADTQYF.

J is TRBJ2-5 and V is TRBV6-5; TRBD1 might be the D (6 bases). The germline V gene has CDR1 MNHEY and CDR2 SVGAGI. The CDR3 is 14 residues long. With 5 bases removed from V and 2 bases from J, the gap between germline ends came to 12 bases. CDR3 protein: CASSQGTAQETQYF. CDR3 nucleotide sequence: TGTGCCAGCAGTCAGGGGACCGCGCAAGAGACCCAGTACTTC.

The V gene is TRBV6-5, the J gene TRBJ2-4, with D perhaps TRBD2 (6 bases). CDR3 size: 13 residues. Per germline, CDR1 MNHEY and CDR2 SVGAGI. With 6 bases removed from V and 5 bases from J, the gap between germline ends came to 11 bases. Written as DNA, the CDR3 is TGTGCCAGCAGCGGGACTGGGGAAAACATTCAGTACTTC. This gives the protein CASSGTGENIQYF.

This chain joins TRBV5-1 and TRBJ2-5, with 9 bases that match TRBD2. The germline CDR1 and CDR2 sequences are SGHRS and YFSETQ. CDR3 length equals 15 residues. The junction had 5 bases not matched to a gene; V was cut back by 0 bases and J by 5 bases. CDR3 residues: CASSLALAGLETQYF. CDR3 coding DNA: TGCGCCAGCAGCTTGGCCCTAGCGGGGCTGGAGACCCAGTACTTC.